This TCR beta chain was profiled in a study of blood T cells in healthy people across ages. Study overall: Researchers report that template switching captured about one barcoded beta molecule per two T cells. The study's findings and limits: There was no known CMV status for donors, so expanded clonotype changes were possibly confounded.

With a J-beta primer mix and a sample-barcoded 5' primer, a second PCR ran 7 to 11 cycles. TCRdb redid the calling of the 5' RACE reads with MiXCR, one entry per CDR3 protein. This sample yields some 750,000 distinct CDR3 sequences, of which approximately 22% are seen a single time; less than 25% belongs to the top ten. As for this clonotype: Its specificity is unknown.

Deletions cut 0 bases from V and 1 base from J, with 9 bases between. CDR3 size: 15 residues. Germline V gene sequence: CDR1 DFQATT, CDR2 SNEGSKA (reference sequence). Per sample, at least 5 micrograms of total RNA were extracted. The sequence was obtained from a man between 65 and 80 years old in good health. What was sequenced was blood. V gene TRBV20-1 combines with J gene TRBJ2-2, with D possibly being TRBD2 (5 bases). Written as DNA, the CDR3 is TGCAGTGCTAGAGATCAGCGGCTGAACACCGGGGAGCTGTTTTTT. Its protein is CSARDQRLNTGELFF.